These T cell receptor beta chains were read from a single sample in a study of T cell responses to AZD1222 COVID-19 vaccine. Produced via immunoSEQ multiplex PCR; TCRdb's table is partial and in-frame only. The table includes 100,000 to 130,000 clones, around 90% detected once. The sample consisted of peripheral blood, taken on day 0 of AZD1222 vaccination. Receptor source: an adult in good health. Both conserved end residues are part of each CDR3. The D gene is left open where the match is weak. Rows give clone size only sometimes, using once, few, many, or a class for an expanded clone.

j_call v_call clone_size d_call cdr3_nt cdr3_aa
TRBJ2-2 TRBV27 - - TGTGCCAGCAGCAATAGCCCCGGGGAGCTGTTTTTT CASSNSPGELFF
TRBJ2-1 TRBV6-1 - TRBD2 TGTGCCAGCTGTGCCGGCGGGAGTCGAAATGAGCAGTTCTTC CASCAGGSRNEQFF
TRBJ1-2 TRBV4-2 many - TGTGCCAGCAGCCAAGGGGAGGGAGCGCGTGGCTACACCTTC CASSQGEGARGYTF
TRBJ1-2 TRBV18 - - TGTGCCAGCTCATCTTTAGACAAGTCACGGACCAACTATGGCTACACCTTC CASSSLDKSRTNYGYTF
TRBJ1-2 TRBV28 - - TGTGCCAGCAGAACCCCGGGTGTTGGAGGGGGCTACACCTTC CASRTPGVGGGYTF
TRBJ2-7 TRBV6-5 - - TGTGCCAGCAGCCGGGACTCCACCTACGAGCAGTACTTC CASSRDSTYEQYF
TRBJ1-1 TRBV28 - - TGTGCCAGCAGTTTCGGCAGAATTCACACTGAAGCTTTCTTT CASSFGRIHTEAFF
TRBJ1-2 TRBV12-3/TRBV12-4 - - TGTGCCAGCAGTACGAACTATGGCTACACCTTC CASSTNYGYTF
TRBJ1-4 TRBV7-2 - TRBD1 TGTGCCAGCAGCTCGGGCGGAGCAGGGGGGAAAAAACTGTTTTTT CASSSGGAGGKKLFF
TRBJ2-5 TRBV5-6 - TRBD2 TGTGCCAGCAGCTTGGAGGGGACTAGCGGGAGATATCGGGAGACCCAGTACTTC CASSLEGTSGRYRETQYF
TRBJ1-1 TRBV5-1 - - TGCGCCAGCCGACTTCATTCCGTGGGGGTGAACACTGAAGCTTTCTTT CASRLHSVGVNTEAFF
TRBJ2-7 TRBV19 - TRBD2 TGTGCCAGTAGTTCATCTAGCGGGGCCTACGAGCAGTACTTC CASSSSSGAYEQYF
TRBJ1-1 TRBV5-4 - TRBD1 TGTGCCAGCAGCTTGACAGGGGGTTTTTCGACTGAAGCTTTCTTT CASSLTGGFSTEAFF
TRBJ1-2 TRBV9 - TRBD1 TGTGCCAGCAGCGTAGTTGGGACAGGGCTATACGGCTACACCTTC CASSVVGTGLYGYTF
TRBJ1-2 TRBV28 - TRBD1 TGTGCCAGCAGTCTAGGGACAGCCAACTATGGCTACACCTTC CASSLGTANYGYTF
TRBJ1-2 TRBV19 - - TGTGCCAGTAGTATGGGGGCAGGGGAGGATGGCTACACCTTC CASSMGAGEDGYTF
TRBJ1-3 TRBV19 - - TGTGCCAGTAGTATTTCTCCAGGGACCTCTGGAAACACCATATATTTT CASSISPGTSGNTIYF
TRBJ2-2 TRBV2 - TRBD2 TGTGCCAGCAGTGTTGGGGAGGGGACCACCGGGGAGCTGTTTTTT CASSVGEGTTGELFF
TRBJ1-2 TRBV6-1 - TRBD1 TGTGCCAGCAGTGAAGCTTTGGGGACAGCTGGCTACACCTTC CASSEALGTAGYTF
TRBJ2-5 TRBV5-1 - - TGCGCCAGCAGCTTGGCAGGGTTTCAAGAGACCCAGTACTTC CASSLAGFQETQYF
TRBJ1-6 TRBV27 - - TGTGCCAGCAGTTTACGCAGGACATCCCAATCACCCCTCCACTTT CASSLRRTSQSPLHF
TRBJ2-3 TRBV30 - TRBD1 TGTGCCTGGAGAAGGGACAGCATCACAGATACGCAGTATTTT CAWRRDSITDTQYF
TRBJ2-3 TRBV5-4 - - TGTGCCAGCAGCTTGGGAGGGCGGGCAGATACGCAGTATTTT CASSLGGRADTQYF
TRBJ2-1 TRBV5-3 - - TGTGCCAGAAGCCCGTGCCCTAAATGGGAGCAGTTCTTC CARSPCPKWEQFF
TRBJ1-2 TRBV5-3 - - TGTGCCAGAAGCTTTACCTACGCGTATGGCTACACCTTC CARSFTYAYGYTF
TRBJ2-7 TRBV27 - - TGTGCCAGCAGTTTTCAGGGACCCACCTACGAGCAGTACTTC CASSFQGPTYEQYF
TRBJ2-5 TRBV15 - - TGTGCCACCAGCAGAGACTATATGCAGGGCAGGGGGGGCGAGACCCAGTACTTC CATSRDYMQGRGGETQYF
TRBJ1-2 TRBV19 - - TGTGCCAGTAGTATCGCCTTAGCTAACTATGGCTACACCTTC CASSIALANYGYTF
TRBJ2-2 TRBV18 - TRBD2 TGTGCCAGCTCACGCTTCGAACTAGCGGGAGGGCCGTCCGGGGAGCTGTTTTTT CASSRFELAGGPSGELFF
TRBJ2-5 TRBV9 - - TGTGCCAGCAGCGTAGATGGGGGGGAGACCCAGTACTTC CASSVDGGETQYF
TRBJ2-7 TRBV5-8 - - TGTGCCAGCAGCTTGGCCGGGCAGGGCTACGAGCAGTACTTC CASSLAGQGYEQYF
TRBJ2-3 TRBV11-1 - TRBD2 TGTGCCAGCAGTTCGGGGCGGGGGGATGTTGATACGCAGTATTTT CASSSGRGDVDTQYF
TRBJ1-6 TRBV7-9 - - TGTGCCAGCAGCTTAGAGAGGGACTCCTATAATTCACCCCTCCACTTT CASSLERDSYNSPLHF
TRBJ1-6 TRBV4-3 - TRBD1 TGCGCCAGCAGCTGGACAGGGAAGGATTCACCCCTCCACTTT CASSWTGKDSPLHF
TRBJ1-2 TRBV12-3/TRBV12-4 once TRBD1 TGTGCCAGCAGTATGGGACAGGTCTATGGCTACACCTTC CASSMGQVYGYTF
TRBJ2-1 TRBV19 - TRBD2 TGTGCCAGTAGCCGGACTAGCGGGGGGGTCGGTGAGCAGTTCTTC CASSRTSGGVGEQFF
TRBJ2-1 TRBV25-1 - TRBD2 TGTGCCAGCAGTGAATATGAACGGGCGGGGGGGTTCAATGAGCAGTTCTTC CASSEYERAGGFNEQFF
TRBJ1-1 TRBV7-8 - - TGTGCCAGCAGCTTCCCAGGGGAGGGAACTGAAGCTTTCTTT CASSFPGEGTEAFF
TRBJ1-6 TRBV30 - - TGTGCCTGGAGTAGGCAGATTTCACCCCTCCACTTT CAWSRQISPLHF
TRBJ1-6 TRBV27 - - TGTGCCAGCAGTTTATCGGGGCCCCTCCACTTT CASSLSGPLHF
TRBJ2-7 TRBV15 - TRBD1 TGTGCCACCAGCAGAGTCGTGACAGGGGTCCTAACCTACGAGCAGTACTTC CATSRVVTGVLTYEQYF
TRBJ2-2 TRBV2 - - TGTGCCAGCAGCCCGGTCGACACTTTCCGGGAGCTGTTTTTT CASSPVDTFRELFF
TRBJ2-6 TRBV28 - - TGTGCCAGCAGTTTTAAAGGGACTCTCTCTGGGGCCAACGTCCTGACTTTC CASSFKGTLSGANVLTF
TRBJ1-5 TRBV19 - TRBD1 TGTGCCAGTAAACAGGATAACAGGGGTTTGCAGCCCCAGCATTTT CASKQDNRGLQPQHF
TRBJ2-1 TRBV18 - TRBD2 TGTGCCAGCTCGCCCGGACTAGCTCAAGGGGGCAATGAGCAGTTCTTC CASSPGLAQGGNEQFF
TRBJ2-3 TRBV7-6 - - TGTGCCAGCAGCTTATACGCAGATACGCAGTATTTT CASSLYADTQYF
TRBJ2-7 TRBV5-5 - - TGTGCCAGCAGCCCACAGGGACAATTACGCTACGAGCAGTACTTC CASSPQGQLRYEQYF
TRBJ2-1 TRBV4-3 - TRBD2 TGCGCCAGCAGCCAAGAGGTGGGGGGGTACAATGAGCAGTTCTTC CASSQEVGGYNEQFF
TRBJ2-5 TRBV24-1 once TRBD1 TGTGCCACCAGTGATCCATCCGGGACAGGGGCGAGGGAGACCCAGTACTTC CATSDPSGTGARETQYF
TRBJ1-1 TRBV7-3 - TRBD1 TGTGCCAGCAGCTTAGATCCAGGGGGTGCGGACACTGAAGCTTTCTTT CASSLDPGGADTEAFF
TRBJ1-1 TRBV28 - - TGTGCCAGCAGTTTGGGGGGAATGGACACTGAAGCTTTCTTT CASSLGGMDTEAFF
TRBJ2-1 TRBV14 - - TGTGCCAGCAGCCAAGGGCCGTTTAATGAGCAGTTCTTC CASSQGPFNEQFF
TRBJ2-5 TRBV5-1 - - TGCGCCAGCAGCTTCTCCGAGACCCAGTACTTC CASSFSETQYF